Given below is one T cell receptor beta chain in context. Original analysis: The authors estimated nucleated cell counts from reference gene primer amplification. Using immunoSEQ multiplex PCR, the repertoire was profiled, and TCRdb retains in-frame clones only, with some absent. V, J and clone size derive from that table, while D and trimming were established from the DNA sequence. Seen here are about 130,000 clones, approximately 90% observed once, and the top ten hold roughly 4.3%. This CDR3 comprises 13 residues. The V end lost 8 bases, the J end lost 4 bases, and 12 bases lay between the germline ends. CDR1 and CDR2 (germline): MNHEY, SVGAGI. Enrolment of Seattle patients took place during active infection, and they were followed longitudinally. The entry originates in a study of blood T cell repertoires in COVID-19.

Sequencing was performed on peripheral blood. This sequence was found in a man between 60 and 75 years old with COVID-19, enrolled during active disease. The V and J genes are TRBV6-5 and TRBJ1-5; D is possibly TRBD1 (5 bases). CDR3 DNA sequence: TGTGCCAGCTCGGAGGGACCAAATCAGCCCCAGCATTTT. Its translation is CASSEGPNQPQHF.